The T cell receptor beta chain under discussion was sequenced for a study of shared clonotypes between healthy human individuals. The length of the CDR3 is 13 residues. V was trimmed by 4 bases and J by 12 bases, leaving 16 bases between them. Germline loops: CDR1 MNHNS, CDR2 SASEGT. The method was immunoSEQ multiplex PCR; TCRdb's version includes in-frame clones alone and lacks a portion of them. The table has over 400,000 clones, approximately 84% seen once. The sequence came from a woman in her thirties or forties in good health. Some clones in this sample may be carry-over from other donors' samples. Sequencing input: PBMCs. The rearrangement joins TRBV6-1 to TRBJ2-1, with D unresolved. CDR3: CASSALDGFVQFF. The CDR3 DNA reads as TGTGCCAGCAGTGCTCTCGATGGGTTTGTGCAGTTCTTC.